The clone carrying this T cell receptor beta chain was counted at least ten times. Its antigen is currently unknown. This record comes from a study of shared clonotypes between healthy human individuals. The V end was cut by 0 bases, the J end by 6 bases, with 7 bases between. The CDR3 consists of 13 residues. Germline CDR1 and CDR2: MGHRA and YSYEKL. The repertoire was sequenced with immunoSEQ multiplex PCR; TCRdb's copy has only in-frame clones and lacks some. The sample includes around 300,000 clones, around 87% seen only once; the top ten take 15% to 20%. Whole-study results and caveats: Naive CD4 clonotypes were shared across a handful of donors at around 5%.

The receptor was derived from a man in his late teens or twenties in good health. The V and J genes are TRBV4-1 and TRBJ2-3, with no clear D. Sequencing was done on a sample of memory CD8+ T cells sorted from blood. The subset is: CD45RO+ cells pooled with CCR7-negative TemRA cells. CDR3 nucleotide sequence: TGCGCCAGCAGCCAAGATAAAGGGGATACGCAGTATTTT. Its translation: CASSQDKGDTQYF.